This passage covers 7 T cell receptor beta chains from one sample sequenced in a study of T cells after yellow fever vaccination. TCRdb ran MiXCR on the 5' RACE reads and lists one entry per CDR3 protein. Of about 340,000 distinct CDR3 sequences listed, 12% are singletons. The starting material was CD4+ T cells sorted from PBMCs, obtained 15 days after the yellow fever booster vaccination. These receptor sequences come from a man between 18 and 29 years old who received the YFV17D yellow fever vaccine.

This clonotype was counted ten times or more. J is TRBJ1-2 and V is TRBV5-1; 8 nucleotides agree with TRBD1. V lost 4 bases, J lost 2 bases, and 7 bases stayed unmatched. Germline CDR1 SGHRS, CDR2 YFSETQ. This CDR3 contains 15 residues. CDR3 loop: CASSPNRGTNYGYTF. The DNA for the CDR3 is TGCGCCAGCAGCCCGAACAGGGGGACCAACTATGGCTACACCTTC. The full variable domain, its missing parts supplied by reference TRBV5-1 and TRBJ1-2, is KAGVTQTPRYLIKTRGQQVTLSCSPISGHRSVSWYQQTPGQGLQFLFEYFSETQRNKGNFPGRFSGRQFSNSRSEMNVSTLELGDSALYLCASSPNRGTNYGYTFGSGTRLTVV.

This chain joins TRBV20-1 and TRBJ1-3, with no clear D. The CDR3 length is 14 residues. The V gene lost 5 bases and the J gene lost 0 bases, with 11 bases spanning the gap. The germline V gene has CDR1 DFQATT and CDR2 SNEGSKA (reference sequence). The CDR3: CSASTATSGNTIYF. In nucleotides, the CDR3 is TGCAGTGCTTCTACAGCCACCTCTGGAAACACCATATATTTT.

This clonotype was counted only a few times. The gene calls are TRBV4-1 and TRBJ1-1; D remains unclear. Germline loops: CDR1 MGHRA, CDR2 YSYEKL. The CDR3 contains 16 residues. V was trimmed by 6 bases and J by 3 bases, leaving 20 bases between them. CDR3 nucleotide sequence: TGCGCCAGCAGGGGCTTAGACCTTTTGGTGTACACTGAAGCTTTCTTT. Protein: CASRGLDLLVYTEAFF.

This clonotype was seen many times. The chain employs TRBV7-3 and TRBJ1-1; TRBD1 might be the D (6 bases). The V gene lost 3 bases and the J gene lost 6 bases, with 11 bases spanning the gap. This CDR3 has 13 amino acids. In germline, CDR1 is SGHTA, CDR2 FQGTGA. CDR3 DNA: TGTGCCAGCAGCTTGATACAGGGCGCTGAAGCTTTCTTT. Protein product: CASSLIQGAEAFF.

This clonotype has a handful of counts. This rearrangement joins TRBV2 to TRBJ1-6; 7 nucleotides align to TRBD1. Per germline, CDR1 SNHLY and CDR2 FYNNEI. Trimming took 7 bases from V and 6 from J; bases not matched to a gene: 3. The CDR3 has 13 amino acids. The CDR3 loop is CASMRDSNSPLHF. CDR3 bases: TGTGCCAGCATGAGGGACAGTAATTCACCCCTCCACTTT. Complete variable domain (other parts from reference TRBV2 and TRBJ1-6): EPEVTQTPSHQVTQMGQEVILRCVPISNHLYFYWYRQILGQKVEFLVSFYNNEISEKSEIFDDQFSVERPDGSNFTLKIRSTKLEDSAMYFCASMRDSNSPLHFGNGTRLTVT.

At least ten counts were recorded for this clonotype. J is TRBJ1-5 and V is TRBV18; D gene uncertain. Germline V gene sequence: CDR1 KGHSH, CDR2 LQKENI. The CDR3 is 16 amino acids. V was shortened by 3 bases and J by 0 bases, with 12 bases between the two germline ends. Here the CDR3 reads CASSPGIRYSNQPQHF. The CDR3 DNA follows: TGTGCCAGCTCACCGGGGATACGCTATAGCAATCAGCCCCAGCATTTT.

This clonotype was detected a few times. CDR3 protein: CASSSGTSGAGELFF. CDR3 nucleotides: TGTGCCAGCAGCTCCGGGACTAGCGGGGCCGGGGAGCTGTTTTTT. This chain uses TRBV11-3 with TRBJ2-2; 13 bases align to TRBD2. The J segment lost 6 bases and the V segment lost 4 bases, leaving 2 bases of the junction unmatched. Germline V gives CDR1 SGHNT, CDR2 YENEEA. The CDR3 totals 15 residues. Full variable domain (remainder filled in from reference TRBV11-3 and TRBJ2-2): EAGVVQSPRYKIIEKKQPVAFWCNPISGHNTLYWYLQNLGQGPELLIRYENEEAVDDSQLPKDRFSAERLKGVDSTLKIQPAELGDSAVYLCASSSGTSGAGELFFGEGSRLTVL.